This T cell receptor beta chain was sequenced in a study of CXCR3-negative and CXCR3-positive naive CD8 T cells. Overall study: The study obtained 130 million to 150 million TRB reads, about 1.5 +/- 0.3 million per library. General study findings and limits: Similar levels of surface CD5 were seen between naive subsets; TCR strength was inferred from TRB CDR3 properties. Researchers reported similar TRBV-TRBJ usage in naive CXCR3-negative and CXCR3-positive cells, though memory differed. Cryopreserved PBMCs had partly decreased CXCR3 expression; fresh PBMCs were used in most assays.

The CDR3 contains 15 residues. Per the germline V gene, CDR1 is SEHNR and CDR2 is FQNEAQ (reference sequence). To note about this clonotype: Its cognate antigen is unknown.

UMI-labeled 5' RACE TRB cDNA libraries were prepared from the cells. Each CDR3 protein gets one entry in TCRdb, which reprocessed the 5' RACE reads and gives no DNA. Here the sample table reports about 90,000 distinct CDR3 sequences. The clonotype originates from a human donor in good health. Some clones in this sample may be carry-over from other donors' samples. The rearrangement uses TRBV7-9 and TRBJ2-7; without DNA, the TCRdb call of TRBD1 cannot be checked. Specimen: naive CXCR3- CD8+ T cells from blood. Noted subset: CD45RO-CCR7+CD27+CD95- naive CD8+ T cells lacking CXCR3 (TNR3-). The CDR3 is CASSPPETGDFGQYF.